This T cell receptor beta chain was observed in a study of T cells after yellow fever vaccination. Broader study findings: Few clonotypes appeared in both CD4 and CD8 compartments. Weaker overall, the secondary response nonetheless peaked faster (day 5 versus 15). Most primary-vaccination clones reappeared after the booster (about 97% CD4, about 88% CD8).

Looked up from germline, CDR1 is SQVTM and CDR2 is ANQGSEA. This CDR3 is built from 13 residues. Trimming stripped 5 bases from V and 6 bases from J, with 13 bases between. One entry per CDR3 protein, called by TCRdb with MiXCR from the 5' RACE reads. Altogether some 500,000 distinct CDR3 sequences are present, roughly 13% being singletons, with the ten largest covering around an eighth. This clonotype has only a few counts. Its antigen remains unidentified. The source was PBMCs, collected on the day of the yellow fever booster vaccination. This receptor was taken from a man aged 25-40 years who received the YFV17D yellow fever vaccine. V is TRBV29-1 and J is TRBJ2-2, with D uncertain. The CDR3 is CSVLARGPGELFF. The CDR3 region has the DNA TGCAGCGTTCTGGCCAGAGGTCCCGGGGAGCTGTTTTTT.